The clone carrying this T cell receptor beta chain was counted ten times or more. Its antigen is as yet unknown. This record comes from a study of neurological immune-mediated disorders. This CDR3 region has 16 residues. Trimming stripped 5 bases from V and 1 base from J, with 17 bases between. Germline CDR1 is SGHVS and CDR2 is FNYEAQ. Study-level points and caveats: In HTLV-1-associated myelopathy, TCR clonal expansion was greatest, and in multiple sclerosis it was least, below healthy controls.

5'RACE generated cDNA with 10-nucleotide random UMIs. One entry per CDR3 protein results from TCRdb running MiXCR on the 5' RACE reads. In the table there are more than 15,000 distinct CDR3 sequences, 12% to 15% of which are singletons. The sorted libraries involved the use of under 1.1 million CD4+ or CD8+ T cells. The chain combines TRBV7-6 with TRBJ1-1; D ambiguous. The material sequenced was CD4+ T cells from blood. This TCR was recovered from an older woman with HTLV-1-associated myelopathy (HAM/TSP). The CDR3 sequence: CASSGRASEGNTEAFF. CDR3 DNA: TGTGCCAGCAGCGGAAGGGCCTCCGAGGGGAACACTGAAGCTTTCTTT.